This T cell receptor (beta chain) is drawn from a study of cytomegalovirus exposure and HLA in healthy donors. Study findings and constraints: Later analysis associated a missense DCLRE1C variant with TCR beta V- and J-gene trimming.

With 6 bases removed from V and 0 bases from J, the gap between germline ends came to 13 bases. CDR3 size: 15 residues. Germline V gives CDR1 MDHEN, CDR2 SYDVKM. Details on this clone: Its cognate antigen is unknown.

Primers: 60 Vbeta forward and 13 Jbeta reverse. Here immunoSEQ multiplex PCR was the method, and the copy in TCRdb shows in-frame clones only, minus some. The table shows some 41,000 clones, with 68% occurring only once. Whereas donors were nominally healthy upon sampling, unrecorded immune exposures were probable. The sample was PBMCs. This chain joins TRBV28 and TRBJ2-3, with D perhaps TRBD1 (6 bases). The TCR was taken from a man aged 35 to 55 in good health and CMV-seronegative. The chain's CDR3 is CASSLQGISTDTQYF. CDR3 in DNA: TGTGCCAGCAGCCTACAGGGAATTAGCACAGATACGCAGTATTTT.